Reported below is one T cell receptor beta chain. This clone's antigen is unknown. Base qualities were left out, and no much larger clone turns up one base away. This entry is derived from a study of cytomegalovirus exposure and HLA in healthy donors (dated by TCRdb to 2016 to 2017). Context from the whole study: According to an earlier analysis of a few hundred of the donors, about 170 million T cells yielded 120 million or so unique TCR beta sequences and approximately 300 Gb of sequence data. Of the approximately 400 genotyped donors, roughly 76% were placed in the genetic ancestry cluster associated with self-reported Caucasian donors. About 5 DR-DQ haplotypes were handled as single units for association and clustering, since linkage in the cohort was strong. An early release covering around 630 HLA-typed donors comprised approximately 290 gigabases of sequencing data and roughly 86 million unique TCR sequences. In addition to the first cohort of 666 subjects, a separate validation cohort of approximately 110 different subjects was used. A later genetic analysis used genome-wide SNP genotypes for about three fifths of the roughly 700 donors, treating that subset as a discovery cohort. An earlier analysis of some 600 of the donors applied high-throughput TCR beta sequencing to assess whether each TCR beta V gene segment acted as functional or pseudogenic. Every repertoire in the discovery cohort had been generated on one and the same sequencing platform. The aim of the study was to test whether cataloging public T cell receptors could identify signatures of past pathogen exposure. The T cell repertoires of 670 or so subjects were profiled by immunosequencing and related to cytomegalovirus serostatus. The number of donors typed differed by locus, with roughly 629-640 for A, B, C, DRB1 and DQB1, roughly 520 for DQA1, nearly 610 for DPA1, and some 440 for DPB1. HLA typing covered class I and class II loci at four-digit resolution. To predict cytomegalovirus infection status, the study brought together high-throughput TCR immunosequencing, statistical association of individual TCRs with disease status, and machine learning. Among several hundred genotyped donors of the cohort, an average of around 250,000 unique TCR beta nucleotide sequences was sequenced per donor, of which approximately 18% were non-productive. A later analysis re-examined previously published TCR beta repertoires from roughly 650 donors and added high-resolution HLA genotyping to investigate patterns of TCR occurrence. Donor age, sex, ethnicity and CMV serostatus were compiled alongside the repertoire data. Rather than using new phenotypic data, the later analysis identified candidate immune exposures from TCR beta sequences and from how often those sequences occurred across donors. General findings and caveats noted by the study authors: For the cohort, immune exposure information was limited to CMV serostatus. In this cohort, only TCR beta chains were sequenced, and detectable features were limited by the absence of alpha or paired-chain data. In a later analysis, some 18,000 TCR beta sequences were associated with specific HLA alleles at a false discovery rate of 0.05. Assigning TCR associations to individual alleles was difficult when HLA alleles, especially DR and DQ, strongly co-occurred. In an earlier analysis of some 540 of the donors, most TCR beta V segments appeared in productive rearrangements about 87% or about 30% of the time, broadly matching IMGT annotations. Linkage disequilibrium might explain the correlated functional status among segregating V segments, but an unknown experimental factor could not be excluded. In the study, around 150 TCR beta chains were listed as associated with cytomegalovirus. A further reported finding was that TCR beta sequences accurately predicted the HLA-A and HLA-B alleles for most subjects in the first cohort. The earlier analysis of about 600 of the donors excluded some 15 rarely observed V segments, including chromosome 9 orphons, because counts were too low. The classifier was reported to diagnose cytomegalovirus status with high specificity and sensitivity in both the original cohort and the validation cohort. A later analysis found that HLA-associated TCR beta chains were more clonally expanded and had lower generation probabilities than equally common non-associated chains. According to a later analysis, parvovirus B19, influenza, CMV and Epstein-Barr virus appeared linked to several top co-occurrence clusters. Most CMV-associated TCR beta chains appeared to be HLA-restricted in a later analysis, and the HLA associations seemed to be driven largely by CMV exposure. Presence/absence analyses assumed roughly uniform sequencing depth across donors, an assumption that may not hold. A later analysis found that TCR association rates varied across HLA loci, with DRB1 alleles showing the most associated TCRs and HLA-C alleles the fewest. The 87-base-pair reads could not distinguish some IMGT-functional V segments, including TRBV6-2 and TRBV6-3, so those segments were excluded. Across donors, most TCR sequences were observed very rarely, whereas some public TCRs were present in many individuals. Compared with the roughly 670-donor mean, donors in an Asian-associated ancestry cluster had fewer N-insertions in productive TCRs, according to a later genetic analysis. HLA typing was unavailable for some donors at each locus, so association tests used only the typed subset. According to the authors, the approach could potentially be generalized to other disease states and immunological phenotypes. A later genetic analysis associated a missense DCLRE1C variant with V-gene and J-gene trimming of TCR beta chains, and an independent cohort replicated the association. The sequencing pipeline was judged likely to have produced a cluster of highly shared sequence variants as a technical artifact. Three of the identified cytomegalovirus-associated TCR beta chains were confirmed in vitro to be specific for cytomegalovirus antigens.

The method was the immunoSEQ multiplex PCR assay. For the multiplex PCR, a mixture combining 60 forward primers for TCR Vbeta segments and 13 reverse primers for TCR Jbeta segments was used. A multiplex PCR assay on genomic DNA amplified the CDR3 region of rearranged TCR beta genes. The Illumina HiSeq System was used to sequence the amplified TCR beta libraries as 87-base-pair reads. The paper's data handling went like this. Across the 600 to 700 repertoires, a later analysis counted 80 million or so unique TCR beta chains, around 10 million of which were shared by at least two donors. To remove PCR and sequencing errors, raw reads were error-corrected and collapsed into unique sequences using a nearest-neighbor algorithm that merged closely related sequences. To assign V, D and J gene segments, CDR3 sequences were aligned to IMGT reference sequences. For a sequence to be retained, a match of at least six nucleotides was required to both a V gene segment and a J gene segment. Rearrangements were called productive when the CDR3 lacked stop codons and stayed in frame with V and J; all others were non-productive. CDR3 was defined by IMGT convention, running from the second conserved V-encoded cysteine to the conserved J-encoded phenylalanine. Sequences without an unambiguous match to a single V gene segment were excluded from the earlier analysis of approximately 560 of the donors. In an earlier analysis of around 600 of the donors, V segments were called functional above 56.7% productive rearrangements and were called segregating when the between-donor standard deviation exceeded 5%. A statistical classification framework was developed to diagnose cytomegalovirus status using the catalog of TCR beta chain sequences. In a later analysis, V and J genes were assigned by comparing TCR nucleotide sequences against IMGT/GENE-DB human TR gene sequences. In a later analysis, CDR3 sequences and most-parsimonious VDJ recombination scenarios were assigned using the TCRdist pipeline. A later analysis defined each TCR beta chain by its CDR3 amino acid sequence plus V-gene family, and excluded reads lacking a unique V-gene family. To address suspected cross-contamination and a sequencing artifact, a later analysis removed under 600 highly shared, low-generation-probability nucleotide sequences. In a later analysis, a clonal expansion index for each public chain was calculated from normalized within-repertoire ranks of inferred template counts. In a later analysis, generation probabilities were computed with a VDJ recombination model fitted to out-of-frame rearrangements, and the resulting probabilities were checked against IGoR. Hypergeometric tests were used in a later analysis to score TCR-TCR, TCR-HLA and TCR-CMV co-occurrence, with a repertoire-size bias correction applied to the TCR pairs. To estimate false discovery rates, a later analysis permuted the HLA or CMV assignments 20 times. In a later analysis, co-occurring TCRs were grouped using DBSCAN, with TCRdist sequence similarity added in when clustering inside HLA-allele-positive subsets. For co-occurrence clustering, repertoires with fewer than 30,000 or more than 120,000 public chains were excluded, along with roughly five repertoires with anomalous nucleotide sharing. Entries here come from immuneACCESS through TCRdb and include only in-frame sequences with V and J called. Some clones fail to appear in such tables; in the studies checked, an unresolved V gene covers under half of the shortfall, and the cause of the remainder is unknown. V, J and clone size are taken as reported in that table, and D and trimming were inferred from the DNA itself. Here the sample has over 150,000 clones; roughly 80% occur a single time. The top ten hold roughly 4.7% of the sample.

Counted from cysteine to phenylalanine, this CDR3 has 12 amino acids. Only the CDR3 DNA stays, 36 bases, in frame from base 1. The V and J ends are trimmed by 2 bases and 6 bases, leaving 6 bases between them. As encoded in the germline V gene (reference sequence), CDR1 is SGHNT while CDR2 is YYREEE. In total, around 600 healthy bone marrow donors made up the cohort. Cohort members were all nominally healthy when sampled, although unrecorded immune exposures were likely present. The donor was CMV seronegative and belonged to the group of 352 seronegative cohort members. Each donor provided a peripheral blood sample, and peripheral blood mononuclear cells were used for TCR beta sequencing. The Qiagen DNeasy Blood Extraction Kit was used to extract genomic DNA from the blood cell samples.

The sequence joins TRBV5-4 to TRBJ2-1; the D gene lacks a confident call. Material: PBMCs. The TCR comes from a man in his thirties or forties in good health and CMV-seronegative. The DNA reads TGTGCCAGCAGCTTTTTAGTCAATGAGCAGTTCTTC. Translated, this gives CASSFLVNEQFF.